The clone carrying this T cell receptor beta chain was counted a single time. The CDR3 is 18 residues long. CDR1 is ENHRY, CDR2 SYGVKD, per germline. V was clipped by 6 bases and J by 0 bases, with 23 bases between them. The data are from a study of blood T cell repertoires in COVID-19. Study at large: COVID-19 samples, acute and convalescent, were from the United States, Italy and Spain. From T cells, B-cell-depleted T cells, or PBMCs came the material, which was cDNA or gDNA.

In the source study's methods: Scientists estimated how many nucleated cells there were by amplifying reference gene primers. Measured with immunoSEQ multiplex PCR; TCRdb has only the in-frame clones, and not every one. Clonal size and the V and J genes are those of that table, whereas D and trimming came from the DNA. The profile covers more than 250,000 clones, with approximately 82% appearing a single time and approximately 1.2% taken by the ten largest. The specimen sequenced was peripheral blood. The chain couples TRBV10-3 to TRBJ1-1; perhaps TRBD1 as D (6 bases). The sequence came from a woman aged 45-59 years with acute or convalescent COVID-19. The CDR3 reads CAISPSSSTGKVNTEAFF. CDR3 coding DNA: TGTGCCATCAGCCCGAGCTCTAGTACAGGGAAGGTGAACACTGAAGCTTTCTTT.